This T cell receptor (beta chain) was observed in a study of cytomegalovirus exposure and HLA in healthy donors. Study-level points and caveats: The authors later found most CMV-associated TCR beta chains appeared HLA-restricted.

On this clone: Its specificity is unknown.

Use of 60 Vbeta and 13 Jbeta primers characterized the PCR. Per the study methods: In a later analysis, approximately 80 million unique TCR beta chains included roughly 11 million shared by two or more donors. Libraries were prepared by immunoSEQ multiplex PCR; TCRdb keeps only in-frame clonotypes and omits some of them. The DNA gave D and trimming, while V, J and clone size come from that table. The sample records about 110,000 clones, 70% to 80% being singletons. Germline V lookup: CDR1 SGHRS, CDR2 YFSETQ. The CDR3 runs 15 residues. V shed 2 bases, J shed 4 bases, and the junction held 4 bases outside the gene matches.

Sequenced input: PBMCs. The sequence was obtained from a woman aged 40 to 50 in good health and CMV-seronegative. This chain links TRBV5-1 with TRBJ2-2; 8 bases agree with TRBD1. In DNA form, the CDR3 reads TGCGCCAGCAGCTTAACAGGGGGTACCACCGGGGAGCTGTTTTTT. This codes for CASSLTGGTTGELFF.